This TCR beta chain was captured in a study of T-cell memory formation after mild COVID-19. Study information: TCR clusters largely stayed donor specific.

The CDR3 is made up of 16 amino acids. Germline CDR1 is SGHRS and CDR2 is YFSETQ. Trimming took 4 bases from V and 0 from J; bases not matched to a gene: 7. The authors produced TCR alpha and TCR beta cDNA libraries with sample barcodes and UMIs by 5'RACE using constant-segment primers. TCRdb reprocessed the 5' RACE reads via MiXCR and lists one record per CDR3 protein. The data hold 130,000 to 150,000 distinct CDR3 sequences, with 6% to 6.5% observed a single time. The clonotype was recovered from an adult woman who had mild COVID-19 (a few samples of this study predate the infection). Cell type and time point are not known. Material for sequencing was PBMCs or a T cell subset sorted from them (not recorded which). This chain connects TRBV5-1 to TRBJ1-3; 7 nucleotides line up with TRBD1. CDR3 coding DNA: TGCGCCAGCAGCGGGGGACAGATGAGCTCTGGAAACACCATATATTTT. The encoded protein is CASSGGQMSSGNTIYF. The whole variable domain, filled in from reference TRBV5-1 and TRBJ1-3, reads KAGVTQTPRYLIKTRGQQVTLSCSPISGHRSVSWYQQTPGQGLQFLFEYFSETQRNKGNFPGRFSGRQFSNSRSEMNVSTLELGDSALYLCASSGGQMSSGNTIYFGEGSWLTVV.